This T cell receptor beta chain was sequenced during a study of T cell clonality in common variable immunodeficiency. This clone was seen ten or more times. The DNA ends 3 residues before the CDR3 does, and the rest of the CDR3 is filled in from the germline J gene. TCRdb's table, derived via immunoSEQ multiplex PCR, lists solely in-frame clones and lacks some. The sample yields some 60,000 clones, without any singletons. This CDR3 is 14 amino acids long. Germline trimming cut 5 bases from V and 7 bases from J; bases unmatched to any gene: 3. Germline CDR1 reads MNHEY; CDR2 reads SVGEGT. J is TRBJ1-6 and V is TRBV6-2 or TRBV6-3; 9 nucleotides align to TRBD1. Sequenced input: peripheral blood mononuclear cells. The TCR comes from a person between 18 and 70 years old in good health. The CDR3 reads CASSRTGVNSPLHF. The sequenced CDR3 bases are TGTGCCAGCAGTCGGACAGGGGTGAATTCACCC.